This T cell receptor beta chain came from a study of blood T cell repertoires in COVID-19. Overall study: The samples span acute and convalescent COVID-19 from the United States, Italy and Spain.

CDR3 length: 15 amino acids. V gave up 1 base and J gave up 2 bases, with 8 bases separating them. Per germline, CDR1 LGHNT and CDR2 FRNRAP. The assay was immunoSEQ multiplex PCR, and TCRdb's table has in-frame clones only and misses some. The sample includes over 150,000 clones, 65% to 90% of them seen just once. The receptor's source is a woman aged 60-70 years with COVID-19, enrolled during active disease. J is TRBJ2-2 and V is TRBV12-5; D unclear. The sample consisted of peripheral blood. CDR3 nucleotide sequence: TGTGCTAGTGGTTTGGAACGACTTAACACCGGGGAGCTGTTTTTT. Its protein is CASGLERLNTGELFF.